The 6 T cell receptor beta chains below all came from one sample that was sequenced in a study of Ad26.COV2.S vaccination and SARS-CoV-2 variants. Sample treatment: around 19 received Ad26.COV2.S at low or high dose, single or two shots; about 5 received placebo; per-sample allocation not given. Samples came from day 63 after the first vaccine or placebo injection. Generated by immunoSEQ multiplex PCR, the TCRdb table keeps only in-frame clones and is missing some. The sample consists of approximately 280,000 clones, around 87% of them appearing once. Material: peripheral blood, obtained in a trial of Ad26.COV2.S vaccine versus placebo. The receptors stem from a person aged 18-65 years who received the Ad26.COV2.S COVID-19 vaccine or a placebo.

The J gene is TRBJ1-4, the V gene TRBV7-2, with TRBD1 identical over 7 bases. The CDR3 sequence is 15 residues long. J lost 7 bases, V lost 5 bases, and 10 bases had no gene match. CDR1 is SGHTA and CDR2 is FQGNSA in the germline V gene. CDR3 nucleotide sequence: TGTGCCAGCAGCCCCCGACAGGGCGGGGGTGAAAAACTGTTTTTT. It encodes CASSPRQGGGEKLFF.

The chain has TRBV27 and TRBJ1-5; no clear D. The CDR3 sequence is 17 residues long. CDR1 MNHEY and CDR2 SMNVEV come from the germline V gene (reference sequence). Trimming cost V 4 bases and J 0 bases, with 16 bases left between them. In DNA form, the CDR3 reads TGTGCCAGCAGTTGGAGAGGGCCCCATTATAGCAATCAGCCCCAGCATTTT. This translates into CASSWRGPHYSNQPQHF.

This clone was detected only once. V is TRBV27 and J is TRBJ1-6; 7 positions match TRBD1. This CDR3 comprises 16 residues. The trim removed 2 bases at V and 5 bases at J, leaving 6 bases unmatched. Germline V CDR1 and CDR2: MNHEY, SMNVEV (reference sequence). The CDR3 DNA reads TGTGCCAGCAGTTTAGCAGGGGGGGTCCATAATTCACCCCTCCACTTT. Translation gives CASSLAGGVHNSPLHF.

The chain has TRBV6-4 and TRBJ2-3; TRBD2 might be the D (7 bases). This CDR3 is 14 amino acids long. Trimming pared 3 bases from V and 4 bases from J, leaving 11 bases between. Germline V CDR1 and CDR2: MRHNA, SNTAGT. The CDR3 reads CASSDGGAADTQYF. The DNA of the CDR3 is TGTGCCAGCAGTGATGGGGGGGCCGCAGATACGCAGTATTTT.

This clone showed up just once. CDR3 DNA sequence: TGTGCCAGCAGCTTATACCTCGGGGGTGGCACTGAAGCTTTCTTT. Residues: CASSLYLGGGTEAFF. The gene calls are TRBV5-5 and TRBJ1-1, with D possibly matching TRBD1 (5 bases). V lost 2 bases and J lost 4, with 15 bases in between. Germline loops: CDR1 SGHKS, CDR2 YYEKEE (reference sequence). CDR3 length: 15 residues.

This chain connects TRBV2 to TRBJ2-3, with 13 bases identical to TRBD2. The V and J ends lost 6 bases and 1 base, in that order; junction bases with no gene match: 1. The CDR3 runs 15 residues. The V gene's germline CDR1 is SNHLY and CDR2 FYNNEI. The CDR3 here is CASSGLAGGTDTQYF. The CDR3 region has the DNA TGTGCCAGCAGCGGACTAGCGGGGGGCACAGATACGCAGTATTTT.